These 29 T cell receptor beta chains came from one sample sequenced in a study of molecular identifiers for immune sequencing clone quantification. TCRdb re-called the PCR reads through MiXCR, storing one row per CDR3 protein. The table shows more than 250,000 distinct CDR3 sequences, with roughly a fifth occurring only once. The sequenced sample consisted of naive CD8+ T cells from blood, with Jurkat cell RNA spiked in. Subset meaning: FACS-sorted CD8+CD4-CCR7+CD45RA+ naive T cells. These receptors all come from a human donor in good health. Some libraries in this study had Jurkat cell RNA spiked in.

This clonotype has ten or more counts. The CDR3 loop is CASSPPLGGSQETQYF. For the CDR3, the DNA is TGTGCCAGCAGCCCACCGCTGGGGGGGTCACAAGAGACCCAGTACTTC. The chain has TRBV7-9 and TRBJ2-5; 7 bases are a match to TRBD2. After removal of 5 bases from V and 2 bases from J, the junction contained 11 bases not matched to a gene. CDR1 and CDR2 (germline): SEHNR, FQNEAQ (reference sequence). There are 16 residues in the CDR3.

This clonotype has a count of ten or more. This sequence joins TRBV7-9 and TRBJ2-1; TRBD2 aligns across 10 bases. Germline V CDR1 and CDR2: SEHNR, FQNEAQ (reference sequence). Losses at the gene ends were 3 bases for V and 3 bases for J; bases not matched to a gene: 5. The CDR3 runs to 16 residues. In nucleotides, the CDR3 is TGTGCCAGCAGCTTGAGCACTAGCGGGGTCTACAATGAGCAGTTCTTC. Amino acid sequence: CASSLSTSGVYNEQFF.

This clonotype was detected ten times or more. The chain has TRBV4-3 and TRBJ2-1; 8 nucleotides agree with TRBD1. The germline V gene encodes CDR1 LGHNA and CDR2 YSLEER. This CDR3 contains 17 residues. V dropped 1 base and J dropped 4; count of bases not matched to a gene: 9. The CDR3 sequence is CASSQGSGRGLYNEQFF. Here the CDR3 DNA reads TGCGCCAGCAGCCAAGGGTCAGGCAGGGGGCTTTACAATGAGCAGTTCTTC.

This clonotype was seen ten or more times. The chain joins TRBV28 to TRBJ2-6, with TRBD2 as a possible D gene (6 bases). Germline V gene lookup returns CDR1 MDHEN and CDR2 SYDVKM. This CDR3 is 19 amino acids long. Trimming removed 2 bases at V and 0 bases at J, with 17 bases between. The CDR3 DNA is TGTGCCAGCAGTTTAGTTGATGGCGGGATAAGCTCTGGGGCCAACGTCCTGACTTTC. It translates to CASSLVDGGISSGANVLTF.

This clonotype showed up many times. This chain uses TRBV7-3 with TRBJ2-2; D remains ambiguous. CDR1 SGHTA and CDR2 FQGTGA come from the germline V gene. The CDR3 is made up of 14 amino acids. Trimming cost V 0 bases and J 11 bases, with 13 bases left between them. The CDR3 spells CASSLTLTVGELFF. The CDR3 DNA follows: TGTGCCAGCAGCTTAACGCTGACTGTCGGAGAGCTGTTTTTT.

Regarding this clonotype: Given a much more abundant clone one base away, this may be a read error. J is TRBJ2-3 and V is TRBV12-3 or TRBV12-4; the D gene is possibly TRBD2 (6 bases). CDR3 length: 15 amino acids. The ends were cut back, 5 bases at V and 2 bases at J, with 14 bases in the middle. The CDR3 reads CASSALQRATDTQYF. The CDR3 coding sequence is TGTGCCAGCAGTGCCCTCCAGCGGGCCACAGATACGCAGTATTTT.

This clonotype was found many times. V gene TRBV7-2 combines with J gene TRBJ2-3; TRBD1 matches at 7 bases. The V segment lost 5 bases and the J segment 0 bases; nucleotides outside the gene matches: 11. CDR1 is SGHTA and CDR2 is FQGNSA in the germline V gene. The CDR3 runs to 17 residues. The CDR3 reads CASSPFEGALSTDTQYF. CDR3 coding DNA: TGTGCCAGCAGCCCCTTTGAGGGGGCGCTGAGCACAGATACGCAGTATTTT.

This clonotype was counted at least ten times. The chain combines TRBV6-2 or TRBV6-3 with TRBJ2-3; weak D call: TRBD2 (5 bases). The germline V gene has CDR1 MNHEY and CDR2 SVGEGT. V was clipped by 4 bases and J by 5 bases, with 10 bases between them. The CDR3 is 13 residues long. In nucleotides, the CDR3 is TGTGCCAGCAGTTCGAGGGAACGAGATACGCAGTATTTT. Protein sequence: CASSSRERDTQYF.

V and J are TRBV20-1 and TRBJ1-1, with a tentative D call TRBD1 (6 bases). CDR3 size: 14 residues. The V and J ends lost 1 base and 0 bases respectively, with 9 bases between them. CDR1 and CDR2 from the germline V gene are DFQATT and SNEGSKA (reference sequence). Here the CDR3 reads CSARGDTMNTEAFF. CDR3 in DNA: TGCAGTGCTAGAGGGGACACCATGAACACTGAAGCTTTCTTT.

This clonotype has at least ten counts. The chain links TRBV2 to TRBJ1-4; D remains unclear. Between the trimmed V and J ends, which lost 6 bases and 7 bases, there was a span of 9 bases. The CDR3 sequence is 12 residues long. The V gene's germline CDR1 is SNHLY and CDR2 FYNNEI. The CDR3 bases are TGTGCCAGCAGCGTCATTAGTGAAAAACTGTTTTTT. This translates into CASSVISEKLFF. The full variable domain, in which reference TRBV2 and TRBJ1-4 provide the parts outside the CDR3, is EPEVTQTPSHQVTQMGQEVILRCVPISNHLYFYWYRQILGQKVEFLVSFYNNEISEKSEIFDDQFSVERPDGSNFTLKIRSTKLEDSAMYFCASSVISEKLFFGSGTQLSVL.

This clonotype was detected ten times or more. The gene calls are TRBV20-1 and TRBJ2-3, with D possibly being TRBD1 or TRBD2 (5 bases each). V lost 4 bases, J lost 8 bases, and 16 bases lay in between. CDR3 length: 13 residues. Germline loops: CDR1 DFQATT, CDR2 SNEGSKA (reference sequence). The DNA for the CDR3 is TGCAGTGCTATGGACTCGCCGAGGGGTACGCAGTATTTT. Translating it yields CSAMDSPRGTQYF.

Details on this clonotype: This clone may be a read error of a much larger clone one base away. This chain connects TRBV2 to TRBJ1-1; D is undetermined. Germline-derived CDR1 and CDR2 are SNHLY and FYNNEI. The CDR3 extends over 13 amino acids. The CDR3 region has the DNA TGTGCCAGCAGTGAAGTGGTTGACACTGAAGCTCTCTTT. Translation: CASSEVVDTEALF.

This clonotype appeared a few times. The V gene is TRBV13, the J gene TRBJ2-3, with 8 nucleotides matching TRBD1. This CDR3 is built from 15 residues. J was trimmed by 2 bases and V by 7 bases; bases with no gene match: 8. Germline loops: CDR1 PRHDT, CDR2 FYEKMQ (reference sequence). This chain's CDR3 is CASNGRDRHTDTQYF. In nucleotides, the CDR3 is TGTGCCAGCAACGGCCGGGACAGGCACACAGATACGCAGTATTTT.

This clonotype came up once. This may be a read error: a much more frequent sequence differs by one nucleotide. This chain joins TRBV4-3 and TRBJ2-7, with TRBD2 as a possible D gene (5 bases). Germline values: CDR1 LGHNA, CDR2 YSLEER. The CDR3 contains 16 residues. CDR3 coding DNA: TGCGCCAGCGGCCAAGACTATAGCCTCGCGAATGCCGAGCAGTACTTC. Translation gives CASGQDYSLANAEQYF.

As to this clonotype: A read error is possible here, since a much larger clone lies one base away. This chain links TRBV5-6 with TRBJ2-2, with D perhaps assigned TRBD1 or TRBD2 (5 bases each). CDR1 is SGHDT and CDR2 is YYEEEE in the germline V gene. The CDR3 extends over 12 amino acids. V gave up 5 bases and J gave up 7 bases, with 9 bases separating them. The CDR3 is CASRQGDGELFF. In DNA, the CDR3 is TGTGCCAGCAGGCAGGGAGACGGGGAGCTGTTTTTT.

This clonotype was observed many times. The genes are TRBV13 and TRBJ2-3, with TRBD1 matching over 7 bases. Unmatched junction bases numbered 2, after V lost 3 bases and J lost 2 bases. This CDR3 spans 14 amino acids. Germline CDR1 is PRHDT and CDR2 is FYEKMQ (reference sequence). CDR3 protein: CASSFGQATDTQYF. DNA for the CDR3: TGTGCCAGCAGCTTCGGACAGGCCACAGATACGCAGTATTTT.

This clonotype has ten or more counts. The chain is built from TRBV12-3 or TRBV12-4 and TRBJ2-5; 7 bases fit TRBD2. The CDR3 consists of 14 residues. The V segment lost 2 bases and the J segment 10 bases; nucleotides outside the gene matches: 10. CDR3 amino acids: CASSLFGEGEVQYF. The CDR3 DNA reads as TGTGCCAGCAGTTTATTCGGGGAGGGAGAGGTCCAGTACTTC.

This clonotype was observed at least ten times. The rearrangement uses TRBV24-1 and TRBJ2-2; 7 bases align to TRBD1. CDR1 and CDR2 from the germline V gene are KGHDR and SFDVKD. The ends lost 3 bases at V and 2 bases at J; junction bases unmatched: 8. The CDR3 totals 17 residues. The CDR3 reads CATSDVSTGLNTGELFF. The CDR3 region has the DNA TGTGCCACCAGTGATGTGTCGACAGGGCTCAACACCGGGGAGCTGTTTTTT.

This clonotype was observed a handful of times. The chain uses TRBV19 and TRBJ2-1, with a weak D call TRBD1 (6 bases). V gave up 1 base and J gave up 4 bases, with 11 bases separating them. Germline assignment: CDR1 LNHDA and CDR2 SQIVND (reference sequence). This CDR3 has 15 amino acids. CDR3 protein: CASSIGRGFYNEQFF. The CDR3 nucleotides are TGTGCCAGTAGTATAGGCAGGGGATTTTACAATGAGCAGTTCTTC. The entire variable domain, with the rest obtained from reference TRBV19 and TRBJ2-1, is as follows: DGGITQSPKYLFRKEGQNVTLSCEQNLNHDAMYWYRQDPGQGLRLIYYSQIVNDFQKGDIAEGYSVSREKKESFPLTVTSAQKNPTAFYLCASSIGRGFYNEQFFGPGTRLTVL.

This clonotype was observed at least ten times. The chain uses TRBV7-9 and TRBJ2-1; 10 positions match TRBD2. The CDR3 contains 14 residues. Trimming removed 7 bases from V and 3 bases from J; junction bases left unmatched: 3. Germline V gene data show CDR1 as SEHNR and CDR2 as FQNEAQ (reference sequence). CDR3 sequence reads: CASKTSGIYNEQFF. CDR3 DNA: TGTGCCAGCAAAACTAGCGGGATCTACAATGAGCAGTTCTTC.

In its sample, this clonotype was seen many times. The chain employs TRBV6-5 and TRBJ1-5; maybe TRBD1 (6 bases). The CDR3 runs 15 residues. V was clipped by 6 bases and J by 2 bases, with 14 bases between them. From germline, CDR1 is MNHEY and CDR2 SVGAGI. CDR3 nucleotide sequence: TGTGCCAGCAGACCGTACAGGGAGGGCAATCAGCCCCAGCATTTT. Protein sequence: CASRPYREGNQPQHF.

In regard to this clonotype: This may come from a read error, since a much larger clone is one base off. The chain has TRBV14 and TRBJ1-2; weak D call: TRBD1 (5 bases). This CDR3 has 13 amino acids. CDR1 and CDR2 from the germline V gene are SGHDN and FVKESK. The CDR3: CASSQGQNYGYAF. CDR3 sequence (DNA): TGTGCCAGCAGCCAAGGACAGAACTATGGCTACGCCTTC.

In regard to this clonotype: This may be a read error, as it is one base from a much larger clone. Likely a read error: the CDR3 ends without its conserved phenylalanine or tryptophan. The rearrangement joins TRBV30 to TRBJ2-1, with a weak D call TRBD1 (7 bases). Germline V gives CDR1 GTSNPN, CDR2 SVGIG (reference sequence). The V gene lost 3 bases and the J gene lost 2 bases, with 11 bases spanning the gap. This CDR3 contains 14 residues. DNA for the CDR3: TGTGCCTGGAGCGGGGGACAGCCCTACAATGAGCAGTTCCTC. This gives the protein CAWSGGQPYNEQFL.

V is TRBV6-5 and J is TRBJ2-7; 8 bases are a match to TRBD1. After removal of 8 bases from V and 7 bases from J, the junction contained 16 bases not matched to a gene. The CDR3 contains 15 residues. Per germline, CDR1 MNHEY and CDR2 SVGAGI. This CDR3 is CASGRSDRALEEQYF. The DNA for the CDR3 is TGTGCCAGCGGTCGTTCGGACAGGGCCCTTGAGGAGCAGTACTTC.

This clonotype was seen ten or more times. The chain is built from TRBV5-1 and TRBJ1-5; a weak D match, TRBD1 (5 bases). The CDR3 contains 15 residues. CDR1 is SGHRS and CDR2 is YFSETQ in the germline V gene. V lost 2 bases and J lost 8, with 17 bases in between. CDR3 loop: CASSFLGPQEEPQHF. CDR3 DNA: TGCGCCAGCAGCTTTTTGGGACCCCAGGAGGAGCCCCAGCATTTT.

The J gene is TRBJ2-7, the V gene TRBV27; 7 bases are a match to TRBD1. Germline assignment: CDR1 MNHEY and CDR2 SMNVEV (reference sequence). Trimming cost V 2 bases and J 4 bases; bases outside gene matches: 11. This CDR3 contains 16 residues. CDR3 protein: CASSLLVGTDRYEQYF. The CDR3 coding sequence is TGTGCCAGCAGTTTACTGGTCGGGACAGATAGATACGAGCAGTACTTC.

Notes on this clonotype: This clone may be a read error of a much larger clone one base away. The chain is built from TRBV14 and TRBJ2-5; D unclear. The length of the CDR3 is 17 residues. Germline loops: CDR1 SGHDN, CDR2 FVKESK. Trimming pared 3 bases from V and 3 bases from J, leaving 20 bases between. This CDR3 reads CASSHGFHSARKETQYF. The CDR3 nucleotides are TGTGCCAGCAGCCACGGGTTCCACAGCGCGCGGAAAGAGACCCAGTACTTC.

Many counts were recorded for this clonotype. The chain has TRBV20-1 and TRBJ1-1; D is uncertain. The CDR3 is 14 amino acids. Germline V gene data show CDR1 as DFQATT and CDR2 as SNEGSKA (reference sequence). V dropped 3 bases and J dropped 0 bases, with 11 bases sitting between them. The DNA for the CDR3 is TGCAGTGCTAGTCGAGCAGACATGAACACTGAAGCTTTCTTT. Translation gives CSASRADMNTEAFF.

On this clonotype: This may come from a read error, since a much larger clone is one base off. The CDR3 coding sequence is TGTGCCGGCAGCACGGGACTAGCGGGGGTTATACAAGAGACCCAGTACTTC. It yields the protein CAGSTGLAGVIQETQYF. This chain connects TRBV7-9 to TRBJ2-5, with 14 positions matching TRBD2. CDR3 length: 17 residues. Germline CDR1 reads SEHNR; CDR2 reads FQNEAQ (reference sequence).